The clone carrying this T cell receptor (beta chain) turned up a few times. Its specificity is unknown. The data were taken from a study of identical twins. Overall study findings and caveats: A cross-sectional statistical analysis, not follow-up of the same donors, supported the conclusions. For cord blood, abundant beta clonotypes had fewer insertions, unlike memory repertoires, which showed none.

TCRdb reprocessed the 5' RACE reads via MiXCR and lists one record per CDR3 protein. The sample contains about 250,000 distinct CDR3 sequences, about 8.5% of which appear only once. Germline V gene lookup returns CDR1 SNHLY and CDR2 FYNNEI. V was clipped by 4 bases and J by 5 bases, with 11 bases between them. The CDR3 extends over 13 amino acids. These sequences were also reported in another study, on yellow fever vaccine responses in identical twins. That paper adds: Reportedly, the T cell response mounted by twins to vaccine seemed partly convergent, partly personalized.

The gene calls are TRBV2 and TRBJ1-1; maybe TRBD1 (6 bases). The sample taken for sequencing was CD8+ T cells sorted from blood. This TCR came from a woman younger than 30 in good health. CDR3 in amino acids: CASSVGAGTEAFF. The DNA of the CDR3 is TGTGCCAGCAGTGTGGGGGCAGGAACTGAAGCTTTCTTT.